This T cell receptor beta chain was obtained from a study of shared clonotypes between healthy human individuals. Overall study findings and caveats: Estimated richness values were generally larger in naive subsets than in memory subsets. The low donor count limited represented genetic and exposure-history diversity.

This clone was counted once. What it binds is not known. J was trimmed by 3 bases and V by 7 bases; bases with no gene match: 2. The CDR3 runs to 11 residues. Germline CDR1 and CDR2: GTSNPN and SVGIG (reference sequence). The authors split each subset's genomic DNA evenly across several immunoSEQ plates. TCRdb's copy holds only in-frame clones and misses some; the assay was immunoSEQ multiplex PCR. The profile shows around 2,000,000 clones, 85% to 95% of them singletons. This rearrangement joins TRBV30 to TRBJ2-7; TRBD2 agrees at 8 bases. Sequenced sample: naive CD4+ T cells sorted from blood. Subset given: CD45RA+ positively selected. The source of this sequence is a man between 18 and 29 years old in good health. Here the CDR3 DNA reads TGTGCCTCCGGGACTAGCTACGAGCAGTACTTC. This sequence encodes CASGTSYEQYF.